The T cell receptor beta chain described here comes from a study of T cell responses to AZD1222 COVID-19 vaccine. The study, taken as a whole, reports: Spike-specific TCR breadth and depth were elevated following two AZD1222 doses. The study found vaccine-associated CD4 TCRs spanning spike, dominant at 160-218 and 743-854. The donor group comprised mostly white British people and more females; the analysis possibly underestimated clonal diversity.

Clones were read by immunoSEQ multiplex PCR, and TCRdb kept only the in-frame ones, dropping some. This table has around 120,000 clones, more than 75% appearing once. As regards this clone: Its antigen is as yet unknown.

The starting material was peripheral blood, obtained 28 days after the second AZD1222 dose. The sequence derives from an adult who received the AZD1222 COVID-19 vaccine.

CDR3 nucleotide sequence: TGTGCCTGGTCTCGGGGAGACAGGGCATGGAACACCGGGGAGCTGTTTTTT. Encoded protein: CAWSRGDRAWNTGELFF. The genes are TRBV30 and TRBJ2-2, with 7 bases matching TRBD1. CDR3 length: 17 amino acids. The germline V gene encodes CDR1 GTSNPN and CDR2 SVGIG (reference sequence). V lost 5 bases, J lost 1 base, and 13 bases stayed unmatched.